The 21 T cell receptor beta chains below were found in one sample sequenced in a study of control samples from healthy donors and cancer patients. The repertoire was sequenced with immunoSEQ multiplex PCR; TCRdb's copy has only in-frame clones and lacks some. Among 100,000 to 150,000 clones listed, about 88% were seen once. The specimen sequenced was blood. The origin of the receptors is a man aged 18 to 35 in good health.

The CDR3 coding sequence is TGTGCCAGCAGCGTCGTGACAGGGAATGGCTACACCTTC. It specifies CASSVVTGNGYTF. The genes are TRBV7-2 and TRBJ1-2; 7 bases are a match to TRBD1. This CDR3 is built from 13 residues. Germline V gene data show CDR1 as SGHTA and CDR2 as FQGNSA. V lost 5 bases to trimming and J lost 6 bases; unmatched junction nucleotides: 6.

This chain joins TRBV24-1 and TRBJ2-3; 15 nucleotides agree with TRBD2. CDR1 KGHDR and CDR2 SFDVKD come from the germline V gene. The CDR3 spans 18 residues. The V segment lost 1 base and the J segment 5 bases; nucleotides outside the gene matches: 6. CDR3 in DNA: TGTGCCACCAGTGATTTCGGGACTAGCGGGAGGAGAGAAGATACGCAGTATTTT. It yields the protein CATSDFGTSGRREDTQYF.

J is TRBJ2-1 and V is TRBV3-1 (or the pseudogene TRBV3-2); D is unresolved. In germline, CDR1 is LGHDT, CDR2 YNNKEL (reference sequence). The CDR3 consists of 16 residues. V was cut by 2 bases and J by 5 bases, with 16 bases left in between. The CDR3 region is CASSQLADDLHNEQFF. CDR3 bases: TGTGCCAGCAGCCAACTCGCGGACGACCTGCACAATGAGCAGTTCTTC.

The chain uses TRBV6-2 or TRBV6-3 and TRBJ2-2; tentatively, D is TRBD2 (6 bases). Germline V gene data show CDR1 as MNHEY and CDR2 as SVGEGT. V was trimmed by 2 bases and J by 3 bases, leaving 16 bases between them. This CDR3 spans 17 amino acids. Here the CDR3 reads CASSYPSRDFYTGELFF. As DNA, the CDR3 is TGTGCCAGCAGTTACCCGTCCCGGGACTTCTACACCGGGGAGCTGTTTTTT.

This clone was seen only once. J is TRBJ2-7 and V is TRBV25-1, with 9 positions matching TRBD2. The germline V gene encodes CDR1 MGHDK and CDR2 SYGVNS. There are 17 residues in the CDR3. V lost 0 bases to trimming and J lost 7 bases; unmatched junction nucleotides: 13. CDR3 sequence reads: CASSEYKAGGRMGEQYF. In DNA form, the CDR3 reads TGTGCCAGCAGTGAATACAAAGCGGGAGGACGAATGGGGGAGCAGTACTTC.

The chain links TRBV9 to TRBJ1-4; tentatively, D is TRBD1 (6 bases). V lost 3 bases and J lost 0, with 12 bases in between. From germline, CDR1 is SGDLS and CDR2 YYNGEE. This CDR3 is 16 amino acids long. The CDR3 coding sequence is TGTGCCAGCAGCGCCAGGGGCCCTGCAACTAATGAAAAACTGTTTTTT. Translated, it gives CASSARGPATNEKLFF. The full variable domain, rest sourced from reference TRBV9 and TRBJ1-4, is DSGVTQTPKHLITATGQRVTLRCSPRSGDLSVYWYQQSLDQGLQFLIQYYNGEERAKGNILERFSAQQFPDLHSELNLSSLELGDSALYFCASSARGPATNEKLFFGSGTQLSVL.

The chain joins TRBV28 to TRBJ1-1; maybe TRBD1 (5 bases). This CDR3 has 13 amino acids. V gave up 2 bases and J gave up 6 bases, with 10 bases separating them. The germline gives CDR1 MDHEN, CDR2 SYDVKM. The CDR3 coding sequence is TGTGCCAGCAGTTTAGGGACCCCCTCTGAAGCTTTCTTT. Protein: CASSLGTPSEAFF.

This chain uses TRBV5-1 with TRBJ2-1; 8 positions agree with TRBD2. V trimming: 1 base; J trimming: 4 bases; junction bases outside the gene matches: 4. The CDR3 has 15 residues. CDR1 is SGHRS and CDR2 is YFSETQ in the germline V gene. In DNA, the CDR3 is TGCGCCAGCAGCTTGCAAGCGGGAGCTTACAATGAGCAGTTCTTC. This encodes CASSLQAGAYNEQFF.

The chain carries TRBV30 and TRBJ1-1, with D possibly being TRBD1 (6 bases). This CDR3 region has 14 residues. V was pared by 2 bases and J by 5 bases, with 15 bases between. Germline V gene sequence: CDR1 GTSNPN, CDR2 SVGIG (reference sequence). The CDR3 DNA is TGTGCCTGGAGTTCCACAGGGATTGGGACTGAAGCTTTCTTT. Residues: CAWSSTGIGTEAFF.

The chain uses TRBV30 and TRBJ1-2; TRBD1 is a possible D gene (6 bases). V lost 3 bases, J lost 8 bases, and 19 bases lay in between. This CDR3 spans 14 amino acids. Germline V lookup: CDR1 GTSNPN, CDR2 SVGIG (reference sequence). In nucleotides, the CDR3 is TGTGCCTGGAGCCAAAGGGGGACCCTGACGGGCTACACCTTC. Translating it yields CAWSQRGTLTGYTF.

The sample holds a few counts of this clone. The V and J genes are TRBV4-3 and TRBJ1-3; no reliable D call. Germline lookup yields CDR1 LGHNA and CDR2 YSLEER. Trimming pared 1 base from V and 0 bases from J, leaving 16 bases between. This CDR3 has 18 amino acids. CDR3 nucleotide sequence: TGCGCCAGCAGCCAAGGTGGTCGGACTACCAGCTCTGGAAACACCATATATTTT. It translates to CASSQGGRTTSSGNTIYF.

V and J are TRBV3-1 (or the pseudogene TRBV3-2) and TRBJ2-7; D perhaps matches TRBD1 (6 bases). V lost 4 bases and J lost 6, with 10 bases in between. This CDR3 spans 12 amino acids. Germline V gene lookup returns CDR1 LGHDT and CDR2 YNNKEL (reference sequence). CDR3 region: CASSLTGFEQYF. The CDR3 DNA is TGTGCCAGCAGCCTTACAGGGTTCGAGCAGTACTTC.

This chain uses TRBV7-8 with TRBJ1-1, with D unresolved. This CDR3 region has 17 residues. Germline V gives CDR1 SGHVS, CDR2 FQNEAQ. The V and J ends lost 0 bases and 4 bases respectively, with 18 bases between them. CDR3 DNA: TGTGCCAGCAGCTTAGCTGGTCGGGTTTTAATGGGCACTGAAGCTTTCTTT. Protein: CASSLAGRVLMGTEAFF.

This chain connects TRBV9 to TRBJ2-1; 13 positions agree with TRBD2. V shed 5 bases, J shed 5 bases, and the junction held 13 bases outside the gene matches. CDR1 and CDR2 from the germline V gene are SGDLS and YYNGEE. The CDR3 has 18 residues. The CDR3 protein is CASSPGTSGMLPDNEQFF. The CDR3 region has the DNA TGTGCCAGCAGTCCCGGGACTAGCGGGATGTTGCCGGACAATGAGCAGTTCTTC.

V and J are TRBV3-1 (or the pseudogene TRBV3-2) and TRBJ2-5; tentative D call: TRBD2 (6 bases). From germline, CDR1 is LGHDT and CDR2 YNNKEL (reference sequence). CDR3 length: 14 amino acids. V lost 6 bases to trimming and J lost 0 bases, with 11 bases between them. DNA of the CDR3: TGTGCCAGCAGGGCGTGGGACTACCAAGAGACCCAGTACTTC. Protein sequence: CASRAWDYQETQYF.

The chain uses TRBV19 and TRBJ2-5; 7 bases line up with TRBD1. The V and J ends lost 6 bases and 4 bases, in that order; junction bases with no gene match: 11. The CDR3 has 15 amino acids. CDR1 and CDR2 (germline): LNHDA, SQIVND (reference sequence). The CDR3 sequence: CASRLATGSGETQYF. The CDR3 nucleotides read TGTGCCAGTAGGTTGGCGACAGGGTCGGGAGAGACCCAGTACTTC.

Written as DNA, the CDR3 is TGTGCCAGCAGTTTAAGAAGGGACAGGCTACTCTACGAGCAGTACTTC. The encoded protein is CASSLRRDRLLYEQYF. V gene TRBV27 combines with J gene TRBJ2-7; 8 bases fit TRBD1. Trimming cost V 2 bases and J 3 bases; bases outside gene matches: 9. Looked up from germline, CDR1 is MNHEY and CDR2 is SMNVEV (reference sequence). This CDR3 has 16 residues.

This sequence joins TRBV7-2 and TRBJ1-1, with D possibly being TRBD1 (6 bases). Trimming took 1 base from V and 4 from J, leaving 10 bases between them. The CDR3 runs to 14 residues. The germline V gene encodes CDR1 SGHTA and CDR2 FQGNSA. Written as DNA, the CDR3 is TGTGCCAGCAGCTTAGGGAGGGGGATCACTGAAGCTTTCTTT. As protein: CASSLGRGITEAFF.

This chain joins TRBV21-1 and TRBJ1-6; the table assigns TRBD1, which was not confirmed against the DNA. TRBV21-1 is a pseudogene. The CDR3 is 16 amino acids. CDR3 sequence reads: CASPPTRQVYNSPLHF. In nucleotides, the CDR3 is TGTGCCAGCCCTCCCACCCGACAGGTCTATAATTCACCCCTCCACTTT.

The chain uses TRBV25-1 and TRBJ2-1, with 8 bases matching TRBD2. The length of the CDR3 is 14 residues. The germline gives CDR1 MGHDK, CDR2 SYGVNS. V dropped 4 bases and J dropped 8; count of bases not matched to a gene: 7. The CDR3 DNA reads as TGTGCCAGCAGTGTTCAGCGGGAGAGTTATGAGCAGTTCTTC. This sequence encodes CASSVQRESYEQFF.

The CDR3, as DNA: TGTGCCAGCAGCTTCCGACAGAACACTGAAGCTTTCTTT. Protein product: CASSFRQNTEAFF. J is TRBJ1-1 and V is TRBV7-7; D gene uncertain. CDR3 length equals 13 residues. Trimming shortened V by 3 bases and J by 1 base, and 6 bases separated the two germline ends. Germline V lookup: CDR1 SSHAT, CDR2 FNYEAQ (reference sequence).